The rows below give T cell receptor beta chains drawn from one sample of a study of cytomegalovirus exposure and HLA in healthy donors. The protocol was immunoSEQ multiplex PCR, while the TCRdb copy is restricted to in-frame clones and leaves out a portion. The sample records 100,000 to 150,000 clones, approximately 69% being singletons. Sequencing was performed on PBMCs. These receptors all come from a man aged 35 to 55 in good health and CMV-seropositive. Each CDR3 is given with its conserved first and last residue. A D gene is named only where the DNA matches it firmly. Size is stated for part of the rows, as once, few or many counts, or as a class when the clone is expanded.

cdr3_aa cdr3_nt v_call d_call j_call clone_size
CASSIAEKSSYEQYF TGTGCCAGTAGTATAGCCGAGAAGAGCTCCTACGAGCAGTACTTC TRBV19 NA TRBJ2-7 NA
CASSQDLASTQYF TGTGCCAGCAGCCAAGATCTAGCTTCAACCCAGTACTTC TRBV14 NA TRBJ2-5 NA
CASSSRSRGDTQYF TGCGCCAGCAGCTCCCGGAGTAGAGGAGATACGCAGTATTTT TRBV5-1 NA TRBJ2-3 NA
CASTPQGARRAQHF TGTGCCAGCACCCCTCAGGGGGCTAGAAGGGCCCAGCATTTT TRBV28 TRBD1 TRBJ1-5 NA
CASRYRGGNQPQHF TGCGCCAGCAGATACAGGGGAGGCAATCAGCCCCAGCATTTT TRBV10-1 TRBD1 TRBJ1-5 NA
CASSLVGGNQPQHF TGTGCCAGCAGCTTAGTTGGAGGCAATCAGCCCCAGCATTTT TRBV7-2 NA TRBJ1-5 NA
CASMLGTGSGEQYF TGTGCCAGCATGCTCGGGACAGGGTCTGGTGAGCAGTACTTC TRBV28 TRBD1 TRBJ2-7 NA
CASRIQGSETQYF TGCGCCAGCAGAATCCAGGGGTCGGAGACCCAGTACTTC TRBV5-1 NA TRBJ2-5 once
CASSPRLAGKAGEQFF TGTGCCAGCAGCCCCCGACTAGCGGGGAAAGCCGGTGAGCAGTTCTTC TRBV9 TRBD2 TRBJ2-1 NA
CASSRPQAYEQYF TGTGCCAGCAGCCGGCCTCAAGCGTACGAGCAGTACTTC TRBV5-6 NA TRBJ2-7 NA
CSSSSRQGSEQYF TGTTCCAGCAGCTCAAGACAGGGTTCCGAGCAGTACTTC TRBV7-9 TRBD1 TRBJ2-7 NA
CASSILYKSGELFF TGTGCCAGTAGTATTCTTTATAAATCCGGGGAGCTGTTTTTT TRBV19 NA TRBJ2-2 NA
CASRTGLAGNEQFF TGTGCCAGCAGGACCGGACTAGCTGGCAATGAGCAGTTCTTC TRBV6-5 TRBD2 TRBJ2-1 NA
CASSGVGQVSGANVLTF TGTGCCAGTAGTGGAGTGGGACAGGTCTCTGGGGCCAACGTCCTGACTTTC TRBV19 TRBD1 TRBJ2-6 NA
CASSRDRASEKLFF TGTGCCAGCAGCCGGGACAGGGCTTCTGAAAAACTGTTTTTT TRBV5-4 TRBD1 TRBJ1-4 NA
CASSPGGPGTDTQYF TGTGCCAGCAGCCCGGGCGGGCCTGGCACAGATACGCAGTATTTT TRBV5-6 NA TRBJ2-3 once
CASSSGGGRETQYF TGTGCCAGCAGCTCCGGGGGGGGCCGGGAGACCCAGTACTTC TRBV7-2 TRBD2 TRBJ2-5 NA
CASSLGLAGDYEQYF TGTGCCAGCAGCCTGGGACTAGCGGGAGATTACGAGCAGTACTTC TRBV6-5 TRBD2 TRBJ2-7 NA
CASSGGQLGNYGYTF TGTGCCAGCAGCGGGGGACAGCTGGGAAACTATGGCTACACCTTC TRBV9 TRBD1 TRBJ1-2 NA
CSVEKAGTSYGYTF TGCAGCGTTGAGAAAGCAGGGACTAGCTATGGCTACACCTTC TRBV29-1 NA TRBJ1-2 NA
CASSRTGGTYEQYF TGTGCCAGCAGCAGGACAGGGGGGACCTACGAGCAGTACTTC TRBV5-8 TRBD1 TRBJ2-7 NA
CASSYSGGAYNEQFF TGTGCCAGCAGCTACAGCGGGGGGGCCTACAATGAGCAGTTCTTC TRBV5-5 TRBD2 TRBJ2-1 NA
CASSSPDSSDTQYF TGTGCCAGCAGTTCCCCTGACTCTTCAGATACGCAGTATTTT TRBV28 NA TRBJ2-3 NA
CASISTSGGPWEQYF TGTGCCAGCATCTCGACTAGCGGGGGCCCCTGGGAGCAGTACTTC TRBV6-5 TRBD2 TRBJ2-7 few
CSSSPKLGSGSGGYEQYF TGTTCCAGCAGCCCAAAGTTGGGTAGCGGGAGTGGGGGATACGAGCAGTACTTC TRBV7-9 TRBD2 TRBJ2-7 NA
CAISESGTSSYEQYF TGTGCCATCAGTGAGTCAGGGACTAGCTCCTACGAGCAGTACTTC TRBV10-3 TRBD2 TRBJ2-7 NA
CASNGGRRSNQPQHF TGTGCCAGCAACGGAGGCCGCCGTAGCAATCAGCCCCAGCATTTT TRBV28 NA TRBJ1-5 NA
CSVLAPGTDYGYTF TGCAGCGTTCTTGCCCCCGGGACAGACTATGGCTACACCTTC TRBV29-1 TRBD1 TRBJ1-2 NA
CASSLFEGGTDTQYF TGTGCCAGCAGCTTATTTGAGGGGGGCACAGATACGCAGTATTTT TRBV7-9 NA TRBJ2-3 NA
CASSLFGGYEQYF TGTGCCAGCAGTTTATTCGGAGGCTACGAGCAGTACTTC TRBV27 NA TRBJ2-7 NA
CASRTPGQGAYEQYF TGTGCCAGCAGAACCCCGGGACAGGGAGCCTACGAGCAGTACTTC TRBV6-1 TRBD1 TRBJ2-7 NA
CASSQDRRQDNTDTQYF TGTGCCAGCAGCCAAGATCGAAGGCAGGACAACACAGATACGCAGTATTTT TRBV4-2 NA TRBJ2-3 NA
CASRLAHLSYNEQFF TGTGCCAGCAGGCTAGCGCACCTTTCCTACAATGAGCAGTTCTTC TRBV28 NA TRBJ2-1 few
CASSGDRDYGYTF TGTGCCAGCAGTGGGGACAGGGACTATGGCTACACCTTC TRBV6-1 TRBD1 TRBJ1-2 NA
CAGSPGVTYEQYF TGTGCCGGGAGCCCCGGGGTTACCTACGAGCAGTACTTC TRBV28 NA TRBJ2-7 NA
CASSDFYEQYF TGTGCCAGCAGTGACTTCTACGAGCAGTACTTC TRBV2 NA TRBJ2-7 NA
CASSVAPGRTEAFF TGTGCCAGCAGCGTAGCTCCTGGCCGCACTGAAGCTTTCTTT TRBV9 NA TRBJ1-1 NA
CASSSKDRNTGELFF TGTGCCAGCAGTTCCAAGGACAGAAACACCGGGGAGCTGTTTTTT TRBV6-6 NA TRBJ2-2 NA
CASSRIDSVPGEQYF TGTGCCAGCAGCCGGATAGACAGTGTCCCAGGGGAGCAGTACTTC TRBV27 NA TRBJ2-7 NA
CASSQEGGGVWGYSPLHF TGCGCCAGCAGCCAAGAGGGCGGCGGGGTCTGGGGTTATTCACCCCTCCACTTT TRBV4-1 NA TRBJ1-6 NA
CASSEPGGVREQYF TGTGCCAGCAGTGAACCTGGCGGAGTTCGCGAGCAGTACTTC TRBV6-1 NA TRBJ2-7 NA
CAWSVRSTDTQYF TGTGCCTGGAGTGTACGGAGCACAGATACGCAGTATTTT TRBV30 NA TRBJ2-3 NA
CASSVRGRDYGYTF TGTGCCAGTAGTGTCAGGGGGCGCGACTATGGCTACACCTTC TRBV19 TRBD1 TRBJ1-2 few
CASSLVPGRGSPYEQYF TGTGCCAGCAGCTTAGTACCAGGGAGGGGATCCCCCTACGAGCAGTACTTC TRBV7-6 TRBD2 TRBJ2-7 NA
CASSRQGLNTEAFF TGCGCCAGCAGCCGACAGGGATTGAACACTGAAGCTTTCTTT TRBV5-1 TRBD1 TRBJ1-1 once
CASSPLQGARTEAFF TGTGCCAGCAGCCCCCTGCAGGGGGCGCGGACTGAAGCTTTCTTT TRBV5-4 TRBD1 TRBJ1-1 NA
CASSLVAGFNIQYF TGTGCCAGCAGCTTAGTGGCAGGGTTCAACATTCAGTACTTC TRBV7-6 NA TRBJ2-4 NA
CASSPLDSYGYTF TGTGCTAGCAGCCCTCTCGACAGCTATGGCTACACCTTC TRBV7-7 NA TRBJ1-2 NA
CASSLGRLNEQFF TGTGCCAGCAGCTTAGGCAGGTTAAATGAGCAGTTCTTC TRBV7-9 NA TRBJ2-1 NA
CASSRGLQGRNQPQHF TGTGCCAGCAGTCGAGGGCTGCAGGGGAGAAATCAGCCCCAGCATTTT TRBV28 NA TRBJ1-5 NA
CASSQDRGTGGTDTQYF TGCGCCAGCAGCCAAGATCGGGGGACAGGGGGCACAGATACGCAGTATTTT TRBV4-1 TRBD1 TRBJ2-3 NA
CSARAVHEQFF TGCAGTGCTAGAGCGGTACATGAGCAGTTCTTC TRBV20-1 NA TRBJ2-1 NA
CASSPADEQFF TGTGCCAGCTCACCGGCGGATGAGCAGTTCTTC TRBV18 NA TRBJ2-1 NA
CASSLKRAGLGSRLTQFF TGTGCCAGCAGCTTGAAGAGGGCAGGACTAGGTTCACGATTAACGCAGTTCTTC TRBV5-6 TRBD2 TRBJ2-1 NA
CATGTGGLVYGYTF TGTGCCACGGGGACAGGGGGCCTCGTCTATGGCTACACCTTC TRBV6-1 TRBD1 TRBJ1-2 few
CASSYNGNSNQPQHF TGTGCCAGCAGTTACAACGGTAATAGCAATCAGCCCCAGCATTTT TRBV6-5 NA TRBJ1-5 few
CASSFPGNEKLFF TGTGCCAGCAGCTTTCCGGGTAATGAAAAACTGTTTTTT TRBV5-4 NA TRBJ1-4 NA